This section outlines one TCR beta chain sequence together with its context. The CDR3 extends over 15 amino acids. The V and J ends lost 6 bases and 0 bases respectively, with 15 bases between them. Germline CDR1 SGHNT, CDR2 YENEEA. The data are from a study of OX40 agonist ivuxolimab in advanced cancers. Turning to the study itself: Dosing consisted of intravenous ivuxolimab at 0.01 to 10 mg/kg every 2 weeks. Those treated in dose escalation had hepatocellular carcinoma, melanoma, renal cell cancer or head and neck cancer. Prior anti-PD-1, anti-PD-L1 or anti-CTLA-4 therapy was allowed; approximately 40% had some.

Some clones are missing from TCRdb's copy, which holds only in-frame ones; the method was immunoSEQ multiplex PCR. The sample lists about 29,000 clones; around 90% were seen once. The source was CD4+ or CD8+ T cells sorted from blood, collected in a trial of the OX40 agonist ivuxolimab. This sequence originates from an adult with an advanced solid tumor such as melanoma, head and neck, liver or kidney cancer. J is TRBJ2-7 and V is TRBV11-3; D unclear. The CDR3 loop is CASSLGYGSSYEQYF. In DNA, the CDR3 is TGTGCCAGCAGTCTGGGCTACGGTAGCTCCTACGAGCAGTACTTC.